This is a list of T cell receptor beta chains from one sample in a study of blood T cell repertoires in COVID-19. Data came from immunoSEQ multiplex PCR; TCRdb stores just in-frame clones and leaves some out. Among some 60,000 clones listed, roughly 92% were seen once. Sequenced material: peripheral blood. These receptors were taken from a human donor in a cohort sampled during active COVID-19. Each CDR3 is given with its conserved first and last residue. Each record gives: V gene, D gene, clone size, J gene, CDR3 DNA, CDR3 protein. D genes are given only for firm matches. Clone size appears in some rows only: once, few, many, or a class for an expanded clone.

>TRBV5-1|TRBD2|NA|TRBJ2-5
TGCGCCAGCAGCTGGACCACTAGCGGCGACCAAGAGACCCAGTACTTC
CASSWTTSGDQETQYF
>TRBV5-1|NA|NA|TRBJ2-6
TGCGCCAGCACCTCCCAGGGCTCTGGGGCCAACGTCCTGACTTTC
CASTSQGSGANVLTF
>TRBV7-3|NA|NA|TRBJ2-3
TGTGCCAGCAGCTTACGGAGTGACACAGATACGCAGTATTTT
CASSLRSDTDTQYF
>TRBV2|NA|NA|TRBJ2-2
TGTGCCAGCAGTACGGGGTCGGTAGAGCTGTTTTTT
CASSTGSVELFF
>TRBV28|NA|few|TRBJ1-5
TGTGCCAGCGCGGCAGCGAGCCAGCCCCAGCATTTT
CASAAASQPQHF
>TRBV5-1|NA|NA|TRBJ2-3
TGCGCCAGCAGCTCCAGGGACACAGATACGCAGTATTTT
CASSSRDTDTQYF
>TRBV5-1|TRBD1|NA|TRBJ1-6
TGCGCCAGCAGTCCATCGGACAGGGGGAATTCACCCCTCCACTTT
CASSPSDRGNSPLHF
>TRBV28|NA|NA|TRBJ1-5
TGTGCCAGCAGTTCGAGTCGAGGTGGAAGCAATCAGCCCCAGCATTTT
CASSSSRGGSNQPQHF
>TRBV5-1|TRBD1|NA|TRBJ2-5
TGCGCCAGCAAACAGGGGCTGGGGGAGACCCAGTACTTC
CASKQGLGETQYF
>TRBV7-9|TRBD1|NA|TRBJ1-2
TGTGCCAGCAGCCCCACAGGGGGCACGGGCTACACCTTC
CASSPTGGTGYTF
>TRBV19|NA|NA|TRBJ1-1
TGTGCCAGTAATTCGCGCGCTGAAGCTTTCTTT
CASNSRAEAFF
>TRBV5-1|TRBD2|NA|TRBJ2-5
TGCGCCAGCAGCTTGGGTGGGGGAGGGCCAGAGACCCAGTACTTC
CASSLGGGGPETQYF
>TRBV7-9|NA|NA|TRBJ2-7
TGTGCCAGCAGCCCCGGGGGAAGGGGAGCCTACGAGCAGTACTTC
CASSPGGRGAYEQYF
>TRBV6-5|TRBD1|NA|TRBJ1-2
TGTGCCAGCAGTCCCCAGGGACAGCTCTATGGCTACACCTTC
CASSPQGQLYGYTF
>TRBV2|TRBD1|NA|TRBJ2-7
TGTGCCAGCAGACCCGCGGACAGGGCTCTCTACGAGCAGTACTTC
CASRPADRALYEQYF